Reported below is one T cell receptor beta chain. Its target is unknown. The data derive from a study of cytomegalovirus exposure and HLA in healthy donors. Whole-study context: It was reported in a later analysis that the same platform had been used for the 90 to 150 validation repertoires as for the approximately 670 first-cohort repertoires.

The data were produced by immunoSEQ multiplex PCR, yet TCRdb's version contains in-frame clones alone and is incomplete. The table lists 100,000 to 150,000 clones, 94% of them singletons. Separate from the roughly 700-subject first cohort was the 120-subject validation cohort, to which the donors belonged. Study conclusions and caveats: Researchers reported that a few CMV-associated chains were confirmed in vitro as CMV antigen-specific.

Sequenced input: PBMCs. The sequence came from a woman in her late teens or twenties in good health and CMV-seronegative.

This CDR3 reads CASSLEGHWEFF. CDR3 coding DNA: TGTGCCAGCAGCCTTGAAGGACACTGGGAGTTCTTC. The chain carries TRBV5-4 and TRBJ2-1; D possibly corresponds to TRBD1 (5 bases). The V gene's germline CDR1 is SGHNT and CDR2 YYREEE (reference sequence). Trimming shortened V by 4 bases and J by 14 bases, and 16 bases separated the two germline ends. CDR3 size: 12 residues.